These 17 T cell receptor beta chains were all obtained from the same sample, sequenced in a study of OX40 agonist ivuxolimab in advanced cancers. Repertoires were generated with immunoSEQ multiplex PCR, while TCRdb's copy carries only in-frame clones and drops some. The sample has about 110,000 clones, approximately 89% seen once. The sample here was CD4+ or CD8+ T cells sorted from blood, taken in a trial of the OX40 agonist ivuxolimab. All receptors derive from an adult with an advanced solid tumor such as melanoma, head and neck, liver or kidney cancer.

The chain recombines TRBV11-2 with TRBJ1-1, with D hard to call. The CDR3 spans 15 residues. Per the germline V gene, CDR1 is SGHAT and CDR2 is FQNNGV. V was cut by 5 bases and J by 5 bases, with 18 bases left in between. The CDR3, as DNA: TGTGCCAGCAGCGCAAACCTCGAGGGAGGGACTGAAGCTTTCTTT. Encoded protein: CASSANLEGGTEAFF.

This chain joins TRBV5-5 and TRBJ2-3; 8 bases agree with TRBD2. Looked up from germline, CDR1 is SGHKS and CDR2 is YYEKEE (reference sequence). CDR3 length: 16 residues. V lost 0 bases and J lost 0; bases outside the gene matches: 3. CDR3 sequence reads: CASSLELAASTDTQYF. CDR3 DNA sequence: TGTGCCAGCAGCTTGGAACTAGCGGCTAGCACAGATACGCAGTATTTT.

The chain joins TRBV30 to TRBJ1-1; D is possibly TRBD1 (5 bases). Trimming cost V 7 bases and J 4 bases, with 16 bases left between them. This CDR3 spans 13 amino acids. Germline V gene data show CDR1 as GTSNPN and CDR2 as SVGIG (reference sequence). In DNA form, the CDR3 reads TGTGCCTCCCCAGGGTCAAGTGGCACTGAAGCTTTCTTT. Protein product: CASPGSSGTEAFF.

The chain recombines TRBV2 with TRBJ1-2; 11 positions agree with TRBD1. The CDR3 extends over 15 amino acids. V dropped 4 bases and J dropped 7; count of bases not matched to a gene: 8. Germline-derived CDR1 and CDR2 are SNHLY and FYNNEI. CDR3 residues: CASSGNGQGALGYTF. Written as DNA, the CDR3 is TGTGCCAGCAGTGGAAATGGACAGGGGGCGCTTGGCTACACCTTC.

The chain uses TRBV4-1 and TRBJ2-3, with 10 nucleotides matching TRBD2. V was clipped by 5 bases and J by 4 bases; unmatched bases: 9. The length of the CDR3 is 16 residues. The germline CDR1 and CDR2 sequences are MGHRA and YSYEKL. The CDR3 nucleotides are TGCGCCAGCAGCAGCCTAAAGCGGGGGGGCGCAGATACGCAGTATTTT. This sequence encodes CASSSLKRGGADTQYF.

Remarks on this clone: Compared with germline, one end of the junction differs, possibly owing to a read error. This sequence joins TRBV19 and TRBJ1-1, with no clear D. There are 13 residues in the CDR3. CDR1 LNHDA and CDR2 SQIVND come from the germline V gene (reference sequence). The CDR3: CASSIYGNPEAFF. CDR3 bases: TGTGCCAGTAGTATTTATGGGAACCCTGAAGCTTTCTTT. Looking up the rest from reference TRBV19 and TRBJ1-1 gives the full variable domain: DGGITQSPKYLFRKEGQNVTLSCEQNLNHDAMYWYRQDPGQGLRLIYYSQIVNDFQKGDIAEGYSVSREKKESFPLTVTSAQKNPTAFYLCASSIYGNPEAFFGQGTRLTVV.

This chain uses TRBV2 with TRBJ2-7; D unresolved. The V end lost 3 bases, the J end lost 3 bases, and 12 bases lay between the germline ends. CDR1 and CDR2 from the germline V gene are SNHLY and FYNNEI. The CDR3 has 14 amino acids. CDR3 nucleotide sequence: TGTGCCAGCAGTGAGCTCCAGTTGGTCTACGAGCAGTACTTC. This gives the protein CASSELQLVYEQYF.

J is TRBJ2-3 and V is TRBV19, with TRBD2 matching over 7 bases. This CDR3 is built from 14 residues. J lost 0 bases, V lost 5 bases, and 2 bases had no gene match. From germline, CDR1 is LNHDA and CDR2 SQIVND (reference sequence). CDR3 region: CASSRRESTDTQYF. The CDR3 coding sequence is TGTGCCAGTAGTCGGCGGGAGAGCACAGATACGCAGTATTTT.

This chain connects TRBV4-1 to TRBJ2-1; 7 bases agree with TRBD1. Trimming removed 4 bases from V and 4 bases from J; junction bases left unmatched: 13. Germline V lookup: CDR1 MGHRA, CDR2 YSYEKL. The CDR3 is 17 amino acids. The CDR3 region is CASSRSYPGTAYNEQFF. In DNA, the CDR3 is TGCGCCAGCAGCCGCTCATACCCCGGGACAGCGTACAATGAGCAGTTCTTC.

This clone was seen once. This chain joins TRBV11-2 and TRBJ2-5; D unclear. CDR3 size: 15 residues. Trimming left V 1 base short and J 0 bases short, with 9 bases between. Germline CDR1 reads SGHAT; CDR2 reads FQNNGV. This chain's CDR3 is CASSLVMTHQETQYF. The CDR3 nucleotides read TGTGCCAGCAGCTTAGTCATGACCCACCAAGAGACCCAGTACTTC.

The rearrangement joins TRBV28 to TRBJ1-3; a possible D gene is TRBD1 (6 bases). Trimming pared 8 bases from V and 3 bases from J, leaving 23 bases between. The CDR3 runs 17 residues. The germline CDR1 and CDR2 sequences are MDHEN and SYDVKM. The CDR3 nucleotides are TGTGCCAGCTTAAGAGGGGGGGCCGCACGAGGTGGAAACACCATATATTTT. It specifies CASLRGGAARGGNTIYF.

This chain links TRBV7-9 with TRBJ1-1; a possible D gene is TRBD1 (5 bases). This CDR3 has 14 residues. The V gene's germline CDR1 is SEHNR and CDR2 FQNEAQ (reference sequence). Between the trimmed V and J ends, which lost 1 base and 1 base, there was a span of 7 bases. This CDR3 reads CASSLETANTEAFF. The CDR3 bases are TGTGCCAGCAGCTTAGAGACAGCGAACACTGAAGCTTTCTTT.

V usage is TRBV6-5 and J usage is TRBJ2-3; 8 bases agree with TRBD1. The CDR3 is 16 amino acids. CDR1 and CDR2 from the germline V gene are MNHEY and SVGAGI. Trimming cost V 2 bases and J 4 bases; bases outside gene matches: 8. In DNA form, the CDR3 reads TGTGCCAGCAGTTACCATCCGGGACAGGCCTCAGATACGCAGTATTTT. Translated, it gives CASSYHPGQASDTQYF.

This clone showed up just a few times. The V gene is TRBV28, the J gene TRBJ1-1; 7 bases match TRBD1. The germline CDR1 and CDR2 sequences are MDHEN and SYDVKM. Trimming took 2 bases from V and 1 from J; bases not matched to a gene: 10. The CDR3 sequence is 17 residues long. Here the CDR3 reads CASSLRYRGIRNTEAFF. Written as DNA, the CDR3 is TGTGCCAGCAGTTTAAGATACAGGGGTATAAGGAACACTGAAGCTTTCTTT.

The chain links TRBV23-1 to TRBJ1-2; possible D gene TRBD1, 6 bases. TRBV23-1 is assigned to the ORF class and has an uncertain function. The CDR3 totals 16 residues. The V end lost 4 bases, the J end lost 5 bases, and 20 bases lay between the germline ends. CDR3 sequence reads: CASSLNPAGVWYGYTF. CDR3 DNA: TGCGCCAGCAGTCTTAACCCTGCAGGGGTCTGGTATGGCTACACCTTC.

This rearrangement joins TRBV4-3 to TRBJ2-1; 11 bases match TRBD2. V lost 1 base to trimming and J lost 4 bases; unmatched junction nucleotides: 6. Germline V gives CDR1 LGHNA, CDR2 YSLEER. This CDR3 spans 17 amino acids. The CDR3 loop reads CASSQALAGDVYNEQFF. The CDR3 nucleotides read TGCGCCAGCAGCCAAGCACTAGCGGGAGATGTTTACAATGAGCAGTTCTTC.

The chain joins TRBV7-2 to TRBJ1-4; weak D call: TRBD1 (5 bases). CDR3 length: 13 residues. Looked up from germline, CDR1 is SGHTA and CDR2 is FQGNSA. Trimming cost V 1 base and J 14 bases, with 14 bases left between them. CDR3 in DNA: TGTGCCAGCAGCTTAGGCTCGCAGGGAGCGCTGTTTTTT. It yields the protein CASSLGSQGALFF.